This is a list of T cell receptor beta chains from one sample in a study of T-cell reconstitution after alpha-beta-depleted transplantation in children. TCRdb re-called the PCR reads through MiXCR, storing one row per CDR3 protein. The sample has some 500,000 distinct CDR3 sequences; approximately 32% are singletons. The sample consisted of PBMCs from the stem cell graft donor, taken from the stem cell graft. The receptor source for this set is a human donor who donated a stem cell graft to a child with aplastic anemia. Each CDR3 is given with its conserved first and last residue. D genes are given only for firm matches. Size tells how often a clone was seen (once, few, many) or the class of an expanded clone, and some rows leave it out.

D gene	V gene	J gene	clone size	CDR3 DNA	CDR3 protein
TRBD2	TRBV12-3/TRBV12-4	TRBJ2-2	.	TGTGCCAGCAGTTTTCTAGCGGGATGGGGGACCGGGGAGCTGTTTTTT	CASSFLAGWGTGELFF
.	TRBV27	TRBJ1-4	few	TGTGCCAGCAGGCGAGGTGGTGAAAAACTGTTTTTT	CASRRGGEKLFF
TRBD1	TRBV27	TRBJ1-1	.	TGTGCCAGCAGATCTTCCTACAGGGGGCACACTGAAGCTTTCTTT	CASRSSYRGHTEAFF
TRBD1	TRBV12-3/TRBV12-4	TRBJ1-2	.	TGTGCCAGCAGTGAGGACAGGTGGAACTATGGCTACACCTTC	CASSEDRWNYGYTF
TRBD1	TRBV6-1	TRBJ2-2	once	TGTGCCAGCAGCAGGGACAGGGGGCATATCGGGGAGCTGTTTTTT	CASSRDRGHIGELFF
TRBD2	TRBV24-1	TRBJ2-1	few	TGTGCCACCAGTGTTGTCCCTGGGACTAGCGGGAGTTATGGTAGGGATGAGCAGTTCTTC	CATSVVPGTSGSYGRDEQFF
TRBD2	TRBV5-1	TRBJ2-4	few	TGCGCCAGCAGTCCCAGCGGGAGGGTCCAAAACATTCAGTACTTC	CASSPSGRVQNIQYF
.	TRBV2	TRBJ1-2	.	TGTGCCAGCAGTGGCCTCCGGGAGGCGAGGGGACCCTATGGCTACACCTTC	CASSGLREARGPYGYTF
.	TRBV6-4	TRBJ1-2	few	TGTGCCAGCAGTGAGAGCGAATCTAACTATGGCTACACCTTC	CASSESESNYGYTF
TRBD1	TRBV29-1	TRBJ1-2	.	TGCAGCGTTGAGAAAGCGGGACAGGGCTATGGCTACACCTTC	CSVEKAGQGYGYTF
.	TRBV15	TRBJ2-5	.	TGTGCCACCAGCAGCAGCTTCCAAGAGACCCAGTACTTC	CATSSSFQETQYF